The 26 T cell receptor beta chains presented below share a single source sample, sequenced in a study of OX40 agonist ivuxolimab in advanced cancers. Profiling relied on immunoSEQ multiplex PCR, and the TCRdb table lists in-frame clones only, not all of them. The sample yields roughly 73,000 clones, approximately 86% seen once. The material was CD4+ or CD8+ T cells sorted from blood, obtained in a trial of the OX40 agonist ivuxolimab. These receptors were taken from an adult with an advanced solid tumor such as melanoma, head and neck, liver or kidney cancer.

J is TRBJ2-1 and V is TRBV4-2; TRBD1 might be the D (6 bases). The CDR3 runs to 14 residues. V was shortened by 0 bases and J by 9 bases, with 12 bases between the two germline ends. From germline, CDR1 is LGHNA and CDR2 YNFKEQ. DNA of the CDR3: TGTGCCAGCAGCCAAGATGAGCTAGGGGGTGAGCAGTTCTTC. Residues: CASSQDELGGEQFF.

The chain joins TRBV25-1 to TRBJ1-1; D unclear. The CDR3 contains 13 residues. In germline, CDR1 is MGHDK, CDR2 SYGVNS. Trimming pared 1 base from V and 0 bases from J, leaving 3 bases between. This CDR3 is CASSELVNTEAFF. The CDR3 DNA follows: TGTGCCAGCAGTGAATTAGTGAACACTGAAGCTTTCTTT.

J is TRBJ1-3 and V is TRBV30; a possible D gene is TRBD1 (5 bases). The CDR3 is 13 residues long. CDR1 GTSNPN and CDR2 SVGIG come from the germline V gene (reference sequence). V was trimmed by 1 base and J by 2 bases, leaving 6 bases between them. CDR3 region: CAWSGGAGNTIYF. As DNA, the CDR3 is TGTGCCTGGAGTGGGGGGGCTGGAAACACCATATATTTT.

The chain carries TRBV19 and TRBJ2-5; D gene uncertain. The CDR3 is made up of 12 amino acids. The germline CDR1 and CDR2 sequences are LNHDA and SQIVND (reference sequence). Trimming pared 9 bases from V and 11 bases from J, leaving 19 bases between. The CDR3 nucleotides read TGTGCCAGAGGAGCCTCTCTACGTGAGCAGTACTTC. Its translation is CARGASLREQYF.

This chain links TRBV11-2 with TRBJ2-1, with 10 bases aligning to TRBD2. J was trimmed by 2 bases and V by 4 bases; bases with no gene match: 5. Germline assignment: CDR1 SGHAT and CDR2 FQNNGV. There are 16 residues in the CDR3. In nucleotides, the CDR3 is TGTGCCAGCAGCTACGATAGCGGGGGGCCCTACAATGAGCAGTTCTTC. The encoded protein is CASSYDSGGPYNEQFF.

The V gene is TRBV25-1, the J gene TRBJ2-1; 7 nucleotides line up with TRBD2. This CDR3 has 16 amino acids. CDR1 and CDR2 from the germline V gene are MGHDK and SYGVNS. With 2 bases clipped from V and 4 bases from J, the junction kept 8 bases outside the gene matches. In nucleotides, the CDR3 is TGTGCCAGCAGTGAAGGGGGGGGGAGACAGTACAATGAGCAGTTCTTC. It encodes CASSEGGGRQYNEQFF.

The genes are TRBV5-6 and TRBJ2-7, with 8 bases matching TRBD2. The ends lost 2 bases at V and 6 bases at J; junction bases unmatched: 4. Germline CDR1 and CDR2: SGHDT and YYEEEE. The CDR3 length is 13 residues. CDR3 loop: CASSLLAASEQYF. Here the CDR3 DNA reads TGTGCCAGCAGCTTACTAGCGGCGAGCGAGCAGTACTTC.

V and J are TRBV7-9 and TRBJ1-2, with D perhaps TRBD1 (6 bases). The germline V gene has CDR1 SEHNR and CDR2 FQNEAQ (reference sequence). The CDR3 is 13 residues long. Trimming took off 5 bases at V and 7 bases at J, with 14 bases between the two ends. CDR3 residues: CASSVGQLLGYTF. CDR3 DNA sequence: TGTGCCAGCAGCGTCGGACAGCTACTTGGCTACACCTTC.

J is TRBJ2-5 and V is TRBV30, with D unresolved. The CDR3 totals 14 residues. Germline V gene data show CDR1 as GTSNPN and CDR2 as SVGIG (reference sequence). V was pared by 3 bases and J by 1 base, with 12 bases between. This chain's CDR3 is CAWSAGRAQETQYF. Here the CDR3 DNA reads TGTGCCTGGAGCGCCGGGCGAGCCCAAGAGACCCAGTACTTC.

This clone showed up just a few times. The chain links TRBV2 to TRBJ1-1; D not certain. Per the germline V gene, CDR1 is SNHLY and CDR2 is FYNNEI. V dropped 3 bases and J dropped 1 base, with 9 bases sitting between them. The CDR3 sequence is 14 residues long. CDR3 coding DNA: TGTGCCAGCAGTGATTTGGCTGGGAACACTGAAGCTTTCTTT. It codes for CASSDLAGNTEAFF. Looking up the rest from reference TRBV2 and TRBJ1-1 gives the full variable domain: EPEVTQTPSHQVTQMGQEVILRCVPISNHLYFYWYRQILGQKVEFLVSFYNNEISEKSEIFDDQFSVERPDGSNFTLKIRSTKLEDSAMYFCASSDLAGNTEAFFGQGTRLTVV.

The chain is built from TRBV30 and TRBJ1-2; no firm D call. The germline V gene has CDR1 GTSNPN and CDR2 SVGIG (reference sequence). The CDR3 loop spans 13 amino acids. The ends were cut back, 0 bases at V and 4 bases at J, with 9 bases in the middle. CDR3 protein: CAWSVGPPYGYTF. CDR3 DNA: TGTGCCTGGAGTGTAGGACCCCCCTATGGCTACACCTTC.

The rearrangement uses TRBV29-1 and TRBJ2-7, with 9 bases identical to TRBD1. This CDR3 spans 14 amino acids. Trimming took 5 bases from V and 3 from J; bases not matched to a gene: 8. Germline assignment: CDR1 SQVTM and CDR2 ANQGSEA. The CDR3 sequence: CSVNLQGARYEQYF. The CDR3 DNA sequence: TGCAGCGTTAACCTACAGGGGGCTCGCTACGAGCAGTACTTC.

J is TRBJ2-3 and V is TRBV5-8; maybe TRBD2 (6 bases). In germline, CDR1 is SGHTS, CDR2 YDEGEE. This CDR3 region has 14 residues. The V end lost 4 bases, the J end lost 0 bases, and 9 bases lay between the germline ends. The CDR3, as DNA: TGTGCCAGCAGCGGTGGGGGGAGCACAGATACGCAGTATTTT. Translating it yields CASSGGGSTDTQYF.

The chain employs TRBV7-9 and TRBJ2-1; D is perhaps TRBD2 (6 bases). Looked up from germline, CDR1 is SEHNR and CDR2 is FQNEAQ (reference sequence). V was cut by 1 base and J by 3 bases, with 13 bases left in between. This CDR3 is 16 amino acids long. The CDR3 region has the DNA TGTGCCAGCAGCTTAGTCGGACTAACACTCTACAATGAGCAGTTCTTC. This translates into CASSLVGLTLYNEQFF.

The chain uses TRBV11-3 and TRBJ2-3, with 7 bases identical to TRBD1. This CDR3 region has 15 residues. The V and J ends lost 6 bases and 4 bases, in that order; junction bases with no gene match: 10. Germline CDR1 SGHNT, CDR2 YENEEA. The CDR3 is CASRTGEGLSDTQYF. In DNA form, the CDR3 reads TGTGCCAGCAGAACAGGGGAAGGTCTCTCAGATACGCAGTATTTT.

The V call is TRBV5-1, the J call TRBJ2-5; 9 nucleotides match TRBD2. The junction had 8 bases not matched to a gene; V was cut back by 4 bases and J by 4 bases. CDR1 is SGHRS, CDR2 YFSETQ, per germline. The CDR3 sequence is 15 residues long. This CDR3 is CASSRREGTGETQYF. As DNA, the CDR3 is TGCGCCAGCAGCCGGCGGGAGGGTACGGGAGAGACCCAGTACTTC.

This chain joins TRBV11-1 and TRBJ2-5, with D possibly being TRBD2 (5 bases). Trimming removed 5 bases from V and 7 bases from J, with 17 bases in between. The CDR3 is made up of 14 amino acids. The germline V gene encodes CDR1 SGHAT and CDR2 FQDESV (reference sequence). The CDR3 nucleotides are TGTGCCAGCAGCCAGAGGGCCCAAGCAGGGACCCAGTACTTC. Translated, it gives CASSQRAQAGTQYF.

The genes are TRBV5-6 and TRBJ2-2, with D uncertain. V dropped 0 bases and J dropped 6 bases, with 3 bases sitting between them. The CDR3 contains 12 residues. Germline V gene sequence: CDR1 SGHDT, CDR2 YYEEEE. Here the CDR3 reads CASSLDPGELFF. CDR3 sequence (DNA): TGTGCCAGCAGCTTGGACCCCGGGGAGCTGTTTTTT.

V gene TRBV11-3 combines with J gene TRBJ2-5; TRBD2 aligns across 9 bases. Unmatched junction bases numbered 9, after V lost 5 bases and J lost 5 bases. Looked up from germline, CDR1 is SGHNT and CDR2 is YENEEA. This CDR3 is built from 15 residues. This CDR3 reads CASSPPGTSRETQYF. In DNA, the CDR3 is TGTGCCAGCAGCCCTCCCGGGACTAGCCGTGAGACCCAGTACTTC.

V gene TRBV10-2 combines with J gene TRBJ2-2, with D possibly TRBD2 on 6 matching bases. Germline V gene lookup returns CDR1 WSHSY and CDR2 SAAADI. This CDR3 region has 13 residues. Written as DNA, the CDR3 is TGCGCAGCGGCGGGGTTGGGCACCGGGGAGCTGTTTTTT. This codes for CAAAGLGTGELFF.

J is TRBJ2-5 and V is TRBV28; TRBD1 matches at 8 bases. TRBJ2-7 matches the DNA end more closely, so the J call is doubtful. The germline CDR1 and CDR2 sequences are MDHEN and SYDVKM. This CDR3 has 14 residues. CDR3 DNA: TGTGCCAGCAGTTTGCCACAGGGGGCCTACGAGCAGTACTTC. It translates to CASSLPQGAYEQYF.

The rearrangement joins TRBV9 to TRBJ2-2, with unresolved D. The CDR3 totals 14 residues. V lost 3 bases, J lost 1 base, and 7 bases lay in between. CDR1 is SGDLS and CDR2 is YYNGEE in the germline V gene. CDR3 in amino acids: CASSGRLNTGELFF. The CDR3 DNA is TGTGCCAGCAGCGGTCGTTTGAACACCGGGGAGCTGTTTTTT. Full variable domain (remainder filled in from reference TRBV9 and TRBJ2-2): DSGVTQTPKHLITATGQRVTLRCSPRSGDLSVYWYQQSLDQGLQFLIQYYNGEERAKGNILERFSAQQFPDLHSELNLSSLELGDSALYFCASSGRLNTGELFFGEGSRLTVL.

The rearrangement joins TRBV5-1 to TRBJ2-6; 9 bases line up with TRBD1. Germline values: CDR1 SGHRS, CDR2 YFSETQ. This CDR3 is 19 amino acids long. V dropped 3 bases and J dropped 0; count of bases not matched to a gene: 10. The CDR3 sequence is CASSSFATGGFSGANVLTF. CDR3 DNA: TGCGCCAGCAGCTCCTTCGCGACAGGGGGGTTCTCTGGGGCCAACGTCCTGACTTTC.

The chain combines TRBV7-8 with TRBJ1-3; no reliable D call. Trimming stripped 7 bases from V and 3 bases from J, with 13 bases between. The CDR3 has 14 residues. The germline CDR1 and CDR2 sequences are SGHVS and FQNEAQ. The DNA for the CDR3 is TGTGCCAGCACCCGGCGAGAGTTTGGAAACACCATATATTTT. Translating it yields CASTRREFGNTIYF. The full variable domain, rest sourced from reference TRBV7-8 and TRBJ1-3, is GAGVSQSPRYKVAKRGQDVALRCDPISGHVSLFWYQQALGQGPEFLTYFQNEAQLDKSGLPSDRFFAERPEGSVSTLKIQRTQQEDSAVYLCASTRREFGNTIYFGEGSWLTVV.

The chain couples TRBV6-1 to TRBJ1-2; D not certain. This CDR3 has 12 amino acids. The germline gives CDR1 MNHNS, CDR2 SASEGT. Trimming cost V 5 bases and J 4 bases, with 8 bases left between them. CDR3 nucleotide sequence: TGTGCCAGCAGTAGGGATACCTATGGCTACACCTTC. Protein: CASSRDTYGYTF.

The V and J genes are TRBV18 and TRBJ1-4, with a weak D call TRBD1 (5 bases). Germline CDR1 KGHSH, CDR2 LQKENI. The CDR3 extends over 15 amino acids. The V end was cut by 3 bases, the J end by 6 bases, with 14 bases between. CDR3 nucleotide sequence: TGTGCCAGCTCACCCGCCCGGGGGAGGGATGAAAAACTGTTTTTT. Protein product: CASSPARGRDEKLFF.